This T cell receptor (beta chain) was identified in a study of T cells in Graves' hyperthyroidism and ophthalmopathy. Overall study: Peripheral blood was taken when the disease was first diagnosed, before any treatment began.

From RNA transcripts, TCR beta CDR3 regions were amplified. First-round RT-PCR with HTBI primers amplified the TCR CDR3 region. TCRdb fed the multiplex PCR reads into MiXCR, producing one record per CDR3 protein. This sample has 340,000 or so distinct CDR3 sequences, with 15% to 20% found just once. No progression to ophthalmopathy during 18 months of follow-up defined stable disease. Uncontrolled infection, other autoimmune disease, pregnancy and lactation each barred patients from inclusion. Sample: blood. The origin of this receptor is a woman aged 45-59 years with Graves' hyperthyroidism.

The DNA of the CDR3 is TGTGCCAGCAGCTCAGCCGGGAACGGGGAGCTGTTTTTT. The encoded protein is CASSSAGNGELFF. The chain is built from TRBV7-8 and TRBJ2-2, with a weak D call TRBD2 (5 bases). Germline V gene sequence: CDR1 SGHVS, CDR2 FQNEAQ. V dropped 4 bases and J dropped 7 bases, with 10 bases sitting between them. The CDR3 sequence is 13 residues long.